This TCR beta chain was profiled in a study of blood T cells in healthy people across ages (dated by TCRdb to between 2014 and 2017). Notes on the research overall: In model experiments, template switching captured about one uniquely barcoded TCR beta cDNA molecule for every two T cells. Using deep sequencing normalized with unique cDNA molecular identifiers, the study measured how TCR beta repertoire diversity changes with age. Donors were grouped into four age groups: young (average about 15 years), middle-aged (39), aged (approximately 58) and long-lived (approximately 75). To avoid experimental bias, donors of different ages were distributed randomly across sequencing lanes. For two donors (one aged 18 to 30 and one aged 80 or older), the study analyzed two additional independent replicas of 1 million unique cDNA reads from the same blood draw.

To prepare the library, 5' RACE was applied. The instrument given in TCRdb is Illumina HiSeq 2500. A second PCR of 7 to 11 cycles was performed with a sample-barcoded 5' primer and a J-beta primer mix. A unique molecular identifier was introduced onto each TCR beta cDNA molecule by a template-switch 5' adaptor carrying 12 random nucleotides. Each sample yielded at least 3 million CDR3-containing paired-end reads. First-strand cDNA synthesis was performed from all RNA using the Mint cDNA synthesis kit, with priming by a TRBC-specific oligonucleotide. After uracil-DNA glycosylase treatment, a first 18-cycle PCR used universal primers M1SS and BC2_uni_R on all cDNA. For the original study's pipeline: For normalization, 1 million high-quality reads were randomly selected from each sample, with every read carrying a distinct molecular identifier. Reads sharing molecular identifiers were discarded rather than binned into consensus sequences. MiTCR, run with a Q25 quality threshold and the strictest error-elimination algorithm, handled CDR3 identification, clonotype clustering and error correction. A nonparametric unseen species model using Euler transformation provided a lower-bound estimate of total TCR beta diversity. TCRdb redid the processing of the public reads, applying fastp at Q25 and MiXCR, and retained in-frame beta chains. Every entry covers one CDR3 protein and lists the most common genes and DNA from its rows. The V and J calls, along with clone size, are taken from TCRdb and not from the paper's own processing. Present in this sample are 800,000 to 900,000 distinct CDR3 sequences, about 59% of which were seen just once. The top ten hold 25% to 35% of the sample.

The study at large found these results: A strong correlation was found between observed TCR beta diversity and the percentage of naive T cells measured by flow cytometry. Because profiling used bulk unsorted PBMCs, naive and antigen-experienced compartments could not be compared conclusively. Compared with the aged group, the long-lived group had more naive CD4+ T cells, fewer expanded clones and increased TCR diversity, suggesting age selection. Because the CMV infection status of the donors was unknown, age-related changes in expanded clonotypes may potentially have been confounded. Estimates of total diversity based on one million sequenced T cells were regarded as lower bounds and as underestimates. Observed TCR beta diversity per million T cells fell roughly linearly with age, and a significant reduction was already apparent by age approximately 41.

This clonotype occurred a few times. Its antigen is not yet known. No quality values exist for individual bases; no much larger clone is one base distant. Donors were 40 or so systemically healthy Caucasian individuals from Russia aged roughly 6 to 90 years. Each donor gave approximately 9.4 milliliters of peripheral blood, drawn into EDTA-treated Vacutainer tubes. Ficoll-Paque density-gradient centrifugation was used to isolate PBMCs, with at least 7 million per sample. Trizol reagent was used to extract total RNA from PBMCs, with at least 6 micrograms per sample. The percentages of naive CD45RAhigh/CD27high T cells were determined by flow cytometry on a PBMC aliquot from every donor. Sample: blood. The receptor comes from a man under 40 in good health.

CDR3 sequence: CSVDDSLTSTDTQYF. The DNA is TGCAGCGTTGACGACAGCTTAACTAGCACAGATACGCAGTATTTT. This chain joins TRBV29-1 to TRBJ2-3; TRBD1 could be the D gene, as 5 bases match. Trimming at the junction amounts to 3 bases on V and 0 bases on J, and the germline ends lie 13 bases apart. The CDR3 covers 15 residues, taking in both the cysteine and the phenylalanine. CDR3 DNA is the only sequence kept; it has 45 bases, read in frame from the first base. The germline V gene gives CDR1 as SQVTM and CDR2 as ANQGSEA.